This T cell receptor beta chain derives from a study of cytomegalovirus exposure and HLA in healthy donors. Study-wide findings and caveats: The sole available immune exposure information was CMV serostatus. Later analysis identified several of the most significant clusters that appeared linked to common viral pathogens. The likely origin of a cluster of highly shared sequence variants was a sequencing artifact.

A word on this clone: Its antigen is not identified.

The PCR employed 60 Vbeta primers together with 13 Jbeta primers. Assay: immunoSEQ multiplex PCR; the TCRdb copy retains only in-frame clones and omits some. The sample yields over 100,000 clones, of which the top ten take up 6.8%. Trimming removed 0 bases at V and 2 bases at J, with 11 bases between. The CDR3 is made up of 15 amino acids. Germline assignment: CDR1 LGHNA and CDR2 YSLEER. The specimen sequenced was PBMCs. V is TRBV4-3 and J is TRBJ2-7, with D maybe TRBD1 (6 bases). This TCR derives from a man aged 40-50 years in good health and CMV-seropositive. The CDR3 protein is CASSQERTVTYEQYF. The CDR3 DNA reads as TGCGCCAGCAGCCAAGAGAGGACAGTTACCTACGAGCAGTACTTC.